Given below is one TCR beta chain in context. Antigen specificity is unknown. The source of the sample is a study of siplizumab effects on memory and regulatory T cells. Study results and caveats: Versus less than 35% in controls, the mappable alloreactive CD4+ clones averaged 68.8% Treg-derived with siplizumab. Alloreactive sequences traceable to unstimulated CD4+ memory cells declined significantly under siplizumab.

The ends lost 1 base at V and 8 bases at J; junction bases unmatched: 6. The CDR3 runs to 14 residues. Germline lookup yields CDR1 MDHEN and CDR2 SYDVKM. Per sample, 95,000 to 100,000 TCR templates underwent assay. Profiled with immunoSEQ multiplex PCR; TCRdb holds only in-frame clones, not every one. Here the sample spans about 50,000 clones, over 85% being singletons. The V and J genes are TRBV28 and TRBJ1-2; TRBD1 matches 8 bases. The sequenced material came from CD8+ T cells sorted from blood. This sequence originates from a human donor in good health. CDR3 in DNA: TGTGCCAGCAGTTTATTCAGGGGGCATTTAGGCTACACCTTC. Translating it yields CASSLFRGHLGYTF.